Each of the 30 T cell receptor beta chains below was sequenced from the same sample in a study of shared clonotypes between healthy human individuals. This table comes from immunoSEQ multiplex PCR, and its TCRdb copy is limited to in-frame clones, with some not included. Of 2 million to 2.5 million clones in the sample, approximately 96% were seen once. What was sequenced was naive CD4+ T cells sorted from blood. Subset reported: CD45RA+ positively selected. The receptors originated from a man aged 18 to 30 in good health.

This chain connects TRBV7-9 to TRBJ2-3, with TRBD2 identical over 7 bases. With 4 bases clipped from V and 3 bases from J, the junction kept 4 bases outside the gene matches. The CDR3 is 14 amino acids. Germline-derived CDR1 and CDR2 are SEHNR and FQNEAQ (reference sequence). CDR3 DNA sequence: TGTGCCAGCAGCTCCACGGGACTAACAGATACGCAGTATTTT. Amino acids: CASSSTGLTDTQYF. The complete variable domain, with remaining parts taken from reference TRBV7-9 and TRBJ2-3, reads DTGVSQNPRHKITKRGQNVTFRCDPISEHNRLYWYRQTLGQGPEFLTYFQNEAQLEKSRLLSDRFSAERPKGSFSTLEIQRTEQGDSAMYLCASSSTGLTDTQYFGPGTRLTVL.

On this clone itself: The sample contains more than one DNA sequence encoding this CDR3. V usage is TRBV5-1 and J usage is TRBJ2-5; no reliable D call. The CDR3 spans 14 residues. Trimming pared 7 bases from V and 5 bases from J, leaving 18 bases between. Germline CDR1 SGHRS, CDR2 YFSETQ. The CDR3 reads CASSPTTGGETQYF. CDR3 coding DNA: TGCGCCAGCTCACCAACCACGGGTGGGGAGACCCAGTACTTC. Full variable domain (rest looked up from reference TRBV5-1 and TRBJ2-5): KAGVTQTPRYLIKTRGQQVTLSCSPISGHRSVSWYQQTPGQGLQFLFEYFSETQRNKGNFPGRFSGRQFSNSRSEMNVSTLELGDSALYLCASSPTTGGETQYFGPGTRLLVL.

The chain links TRBV18 to TRBJ1-3; unclear D gene. Trimming took 3 bases from V and 4 from J, leaving 13 bases between them. This CDR3 is 15 amino acids long. Germline V gene lookup returns CDR1 KGHSH and CDR2 LQKENI. CDR3 DNA sequence: TGTGCCAGCTCACCTAGCTGGCCGGGCGGAAACACCATATATTTT. Translating it yields CASSPSWPGGNTIYF.

CDR3 sequence: CSVDPTGETYTF. In DNA form, the CDR3 reads TGCAGCGTTGACCCGACAGGGGAAACCTACACCTTC. This sequence joins TRBV29-1 and TRBJ1-2; TRBD1 aligns across 8 bases. CDR1 and CDR2 from the germline V gene are SQVTM and ANQGSEA. The CDR3 loop spans 12 amino acids. Trimming removed 3 bases from V and 10 bases from J; junction bases left unmatched: 7. The variable domain in full, completed from reference TRBV29-1 and TRBJ1-2, reads SAVISQKPSRDICQRGTSLTIQCQVDSQVTMMFWYRQQPGQSLTLIATANQGSEATYESGFVIDKFPISRPNLTFSTLTVSNMSPEDSSIYLCSVDPTGETYTFGSGTRLTVV.

The chain joins TRBV6-1 to TRBJ1-5; the D gene is possibly TRBD1 (6 bases). The germline V gene has CDR1 MNHNS and CDR2 SASEGT. V was pared by 4 bases and J by 3 bases, with 10 bases between. The CDR3 runs to 14 residues. The CDR3 nucleotides are TGTGCCAGCAGTGCACAGGGAAACAATCAGCCCCAGCATTTT. Residues: CASSAQGNNQPQHF.

The V and J genes are TRBV10-3 and TRBJ1-4, with TRBD1 matching over 9 bases. Trimming removed 3 bases from V and 11 bases from J; junction bases left unmatched: 4. Germline lookup yields CDR1 ENHRY and CDR2 SYGVKD. The CDR3 spans 13 residues. The CDR3 nucleotides are TGTGCCATCAGTGATCCGACAGGGGGGAAACTGTTTTTT. Protein product: CAISDPTGGKLFF.

The V call is TRBV25-1, the J call TRBJ1-2; possible D gene TRBD1, 5 bases. Trimming shortened V by 3 bases and J by 4 bases, and 9 bases separated the two germline ends. The CDR3 loop spans 13 amino acids. The germline V gene encodes CDR1 MGHDK and CDR2 SYGVNS. CDR3 sequence reads: CASSDPGPYGYTF. Written as DNA, the CDR3 is TGTGCCAGCAGTGATCCAGGGCCCTATGGCTACACCTTC.

The chain employs TRBV7-2 and TRBJ2-1; 12 bases match TRBD2. Per germline, CDR1 SGHTA and CDR2 FQGNSA. Germline trimming cut 4 bases from V and 1 base from J; bases unmatched to any gene: 11. The CDR3 is made up of 19 amino acids. The CDR3 nucleotides read TGTGCCAGCAGCTCCCCCTCGACTAGCGGGAGATCATCCTACAATGAGCAGTTCTTC. Protein sequence: CASSSPSTSGRSSYNEQFF.

The V gene is TRBV11-2, the J gene TRBJ2-1; D might be TRBD1 (5 bases). V was shortened by 5 bases and J by 6 bases, with 17 bases between the two germline ends. Germline assignment: CDR1 SGHAT and CDR2 FQNNGV. The CDR3 contains 15 residues. The CDR3 reads CASSPQGGFGNEQFF. The CDR3 region has the DNA TGTGCCAGCAGCCCCCAGGGCGGATTTGGCAATGAGCAGTTCTTC.

This rearrangement joins TRBV25-1 to TRBJ1-4; D is uncertain. Per the germline V gene, CDR1 is MGHDK and CDR2 is SYGVNS. Trimming took off 1 base at V and 3 bases at J, with 9 bases between the two ends. The CDR3 is made up of 15 amino acids. The CDR3 DNA sequence: TGTGCCAGCAGTGAATGGGGTGGGGCTAATGAAAAACTGTTTTTT. It specifies CASSEWGGANEKLFF. The complete variable domain, with remaining parts taken from reference TRBV25-1 and TRBJ1-4, reads EADIYQTPRYLVIGTGKKITLECSQTMGHDKMYWYQQDPGMELHLIHYSYGVNSTEKGDLSSESTVSRIRTEHFPLTLESARPSHTSQYLCASSEWGGANEKLFFGSGTQLSVL.

This clone was detected only a few times. This chain joins TRBV2 and TRBJ1-6, with a weak D call TRBD1 (6 bases). CDR1 and CDR2 (germline): SNHLY, FYNNEI. The V end lost 7 bases, the J end lost 9 bases, and 22 bases lay between the germline ends. The CDR3 runs to 16 residues. CDR3 protein: CASNDSGGGRASPLHF. The CDR3, as DNA: TGTGCCAGCAACGACTCGGGAGGGGGTAGAGCTTCACCCCTCCACTTT.

V usage is TRBV5-1 and J usage is TRBJ2-1, with D maybe TRBD1 (6 bases). V shed 3 bases and J shed 4 bases, with 17 bases lying between them. CDR1 SGHRS and CDR2 YFSETQ come from the germline V gene. CDR3 length: 16 residues. The CDR3 reads CASSSQGGLGYNEQFF. The CDR3 DNA sequence: TGCGCCAGCAGCTCACAGGGCGGGTTGGGGTACAATGAGCAGTTCTTC.

This chain connects TRBV28 to TRBJ1-2; 11 bases agree with TRBD1. Looked up from germline, CDR1 is MDHEN and CDR2 is SYDVKM. This CDR3 region has 14 residues. After removal of 6 bases from V and 7 bases from J, the junction contained 7 bases not matched to a gene. The CDR3 loop reads CASRGQGASGGYTF. The CDR3 DNA follows: TGTGCCAGCAGAGGACAGGGGGCCTCAGGTGGCTACACCTTC.

The chain has TRBV5-1 and TRBJ2-2; 7 bases map to TRBD1. The CDR3 has 13 residues. Germline V gene lookup returns CDR1 SGHRS and CDR2 YFSETQ. After removal of 4 bases from V and 4 bases from J, the junction contained 1 base not matched to a gene. The CDR3 region has the DNA TGCGCCAGCAGCCGGGACAGCACCGGGGAGCTGTTTTTT. It specifies CASSRDSTGELFF.

About this clone: Other DNA sequences in the same sample also yield this CDR3. The gene calls are TRBV18 and TRBJ2-5; D might be TRBD2 (5 bases). The V gene's germline CDR1 is KGHSH and CDR2 LQKENI. Trimming pared 6 bases from V and 2 bases from J, leaving 13 bases between. CDR3 length: 14 amino acids. In DNA, the CDR3 is TGTGCCAGCTCCCCCCCCGGGAAGCAAGAGACCCAGTACTTC. Amino acids: CASSPPGKQETQYF.

The chain joins TRBV10-3 to TRBJ1-1; 9 nucleotides match TRBD1. From germline, CDR1 is ENHRY and CDR2 SYGVKD. V dropped 6 bases and J dropped 1; count of bases not matched to a gene: 9. The CDR3 extends over 16 amino acids. The CDR3 bases are TGTGCCATCAGGTCGGGACAGGGTGGTTGGAACACTGAAGCTTTCTTT. Translated: CAIRSGQGGWNTEAFF.

The table lists this clone with a count of one. The chain is built from TRBV18 and TRBJ2-7, with 8 bases aligning to TRBD1. The V segment lost 3 bases and the J segment 5 bases; nucleotides outside the gene matches: 9. Germline lookup yields CDR1 KGHSH and CDR2 LQKENI. The CDR3 sequence is 15 residues long. The CDR3 DNA follows: TGTGCCAGCTCACCCCTACAGGGGGGAGGCAACGAGCAGTACTTC. It codes for CASSPLQGGGNEQYF.

V gene TRBV7-2 combines with J gene TRBJ2-7; D possibly corresponds to TRBD1 (8 bases). Germline CDR1 reads SGHTA; CDR2 reads FQGNSA. Trimming removed 4 bases at V and 3 bases at J, with 19 bases between. The CDR3 is 16 residues long. The CDR3 DNA follows: TGTGCCAGCAGCTCCACAGGGGGGGTAGGAGGCTACGAGCAGTACTTC. It is translated as CASSSTGGVGGYEQYF.

Of note for this clone: At the DNA level, this CDR3 is encoded by other sequences in the same sample as well. The genes are TRBV18 and TRBJ2-7, with 12 bases identical to TRBD2. CDR3 size: 16 residues. Trimming cost V 3 bases and J 1 base; bases outside gene matches: 4. Germline-derived CDR1 and CDR2 are KGHSH and LQKENI. CDR3 DNA: TGTGCCAGCTCACCCTCGACTAGCGGGGGATCCTACGAGCAGTACTTC. It codes for CASSPSTSGGSYEQYF.

This chain uses TRBV27 with TRBJ2-2; 10 bases match TRBD1. V trimming: 8 bases; J trimming: 2 bases; junction bases outside the gene matches: 2. CDR1 and CDR2 (germline): MNHEY, SMNVEV (reference sequence). CDR3 length: 14 residues. DNA for the CDR3: TGTGCCAGCGGACAGGGGGGAAACACCGGGGAGCTGTTTTTT. It encodes CASGQGGNTGELFF.

This clone was observed a single time. The J gene is TRBJ2-7, the V gene TRBV5-1, with TRBD1 identical over 9 bases. The CDR3 has 15 amino acids. The trim removed 4 bases at V and 8 bases at J, leaving 13 bases unmatched. Per germline, CDR1 SGHRS and CDR2 YFSETQ. The CDR3 here is CASSTAGTGPQKQYF. Here the CDR3 DNA reads TGCGCCAGCAGCACCGCCGGGACAGGGCCCCAGAAGCAGTACTTC.

The chain employs TRBV19 and TRBJ1-3; the D gene is possibly TRBD1 (6 bases). Germline V lookup: CDR1 LNHDA, CDR2 SQIVND (reference sequence). The V and J ends lost 3 bases and 4 bases respectively, with 13 bases between them. The CDR3 sequence is 15 residues long. The CDR3 DNA follows: TGTGCCAGTAGTATCGGGTGGACAGACGGAAACACCATATATTTT. Translated: CASSIGWTDGNTIYF.

The chain has TRBV6-5 and TRBJ2-7; a possible D gene is TRBD1 (6 bases). CDR1 is MNHEY, CDR2 SVGAGI, per germline. CDR3 length: 13 amino acids. V lost 4 bases and J lost 5, with 12 bases in between. CDR3: CASSSYRDDEQYF. CDR3 bases: TGTGCCAGCAGTTCCTACAGGGACGACGAGCAGTACTTC.

A note on this clone: In the same sample, other DNA sequences code for this CDR3. The chain recombines TRBV5-1 with TRBJ1-1; no firm D call. Per germline, CDR1 SGHRS and CDR2 YFSETQ. CDR3 length equals 15 residues. V was trimmed by 0 bases and J by 0 bases, leaving 9 bases between them. The CDR3 DNA sequence: TGCGCCAGCAGCTTGGTGGCGGGGATGAACACTGAAGCTTTCTTT. This sequence encodes CASSLVAGMNTEAFF.

V is TRBV21-1 and J is TRBJ2-7. TRBV21-1 is annotated as a pseudogene. The CDR3 is made up of 19 amino acids. The CDR3 nucleotides read TGTGCCAGCAGCCTAGTCCGGGACCGCCGCGTTCTAGGGACCTACGAGCAGTACTTC. This codes for CASSLVRDRRVLGTYEQYF.

The chain has TRBV7-2 and TRBJ2-7, with D possibly matching TRBD2 (6 bases). From germline, CDR1 is SGHTA and CDR2 FQGNSA. The CDR3 sequence is 13 residues long. The V end was cut by 10 bases, the J end by 3 bases, with 16 bases between. Here the CDR3 reads CATRRGSSYEQYF. The CDR3 DNA reads as TGTGCCACCCGGCGGGGTAGCAGCTACGAGCAGTACTTC.

The table lists this clone with a count of one. The chain uses TRBV5-1 and TRBJ1-5; maybe TRBD1 (5 bases). The CDR3 runs 13 residues. CDR1 is SGHRS, CDR2 YFSETQ, per germline. The V and J ends lost 3 bases and 4 bases respectively, with 8 bases between them. This CDR3 reads CASSSGQNQPQHF. In nucleotides, the CDR3 is TGCGCCAGCAGCTCTGGACAAAATCAGCCCCAGCATTTT.

This chain links TRBV5-1 with TRBJ2-7; 11 nucleotides match TRBD2. This CDR3 has 14 residues. V shed 4 bases and J 3 bases; nucleotides not matched to a gene: 3. From germline, CDR1 is SGHRS and CDR2 YFSETQ. The CDR3 sequence is CASSVGLAGYEQYF. Written as DNA, the CDR3 is TGCGCCAGCAGCGTAGGACTAGCGGGCTACGAGCAGTACTTC.

J is TRBJ2-3 and V is TRBV6-5, with 9 positions matching TRBD1. This CDR3 has 15 residues. V lost 5 bases, J lost 3 bases, and 6 bases stayed unmatched. The germline V gene encodes CDR1 MNHEY and CDR2 SVGAGI. The CDR3 here is CASSIGTGRTDTQYF. The CDR3 bases are TGTGCCAGCAGTATAGGGACAGGGAGGACAGATACGCAGTATTTT.

This chain uses TRBV6-6 with TRBJ2-1; D may correspond to TRBD1 or TRBD2 (5 bases each). Trimming pared 0 bases from V and 5 bases from J, leaving 14 bases between. Germline CDR1 and CDR2: MNHNY and SVGAGI (reference sequence). This CDR3 has 16 residues. The CDR3 protein is CASSYSIGDPNNEQFF. CDR3 DNA sequence: TGTGCCAGCAGTTACTCTATTGGGGACCCGAACAATGAGCAGTTCTTC.